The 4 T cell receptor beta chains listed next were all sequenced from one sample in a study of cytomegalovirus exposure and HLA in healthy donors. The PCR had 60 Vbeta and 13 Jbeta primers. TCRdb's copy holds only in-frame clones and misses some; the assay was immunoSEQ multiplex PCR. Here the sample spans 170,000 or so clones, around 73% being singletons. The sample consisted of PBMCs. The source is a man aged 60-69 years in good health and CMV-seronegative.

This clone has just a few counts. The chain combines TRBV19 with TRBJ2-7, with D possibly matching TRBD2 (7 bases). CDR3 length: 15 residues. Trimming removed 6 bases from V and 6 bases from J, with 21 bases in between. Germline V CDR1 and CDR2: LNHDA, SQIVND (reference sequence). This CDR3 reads CASRITGGNLAEQYF. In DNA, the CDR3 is TGTGCCAGTAGGATCACGGGGGGCAACCTTGCCGAGCAGTACTTC.

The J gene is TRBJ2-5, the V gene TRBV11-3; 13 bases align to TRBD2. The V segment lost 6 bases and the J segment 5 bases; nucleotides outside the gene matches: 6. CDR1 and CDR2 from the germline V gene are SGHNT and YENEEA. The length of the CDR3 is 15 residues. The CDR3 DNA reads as TGTGCCAGCAGTCGACTAGCGGGAGGCTTGGAGACCCAGTACTTC. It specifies CASSRLAGGLETQYF.

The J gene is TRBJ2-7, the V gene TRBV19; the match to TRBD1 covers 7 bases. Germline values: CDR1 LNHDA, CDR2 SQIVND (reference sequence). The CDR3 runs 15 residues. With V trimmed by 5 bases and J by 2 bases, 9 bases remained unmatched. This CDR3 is CASSAGQVQAYEQYF. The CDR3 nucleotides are TGTGCCAGTAGTGCCGGACAGGTCCAGGCCTACGAGCAGTACTTC.

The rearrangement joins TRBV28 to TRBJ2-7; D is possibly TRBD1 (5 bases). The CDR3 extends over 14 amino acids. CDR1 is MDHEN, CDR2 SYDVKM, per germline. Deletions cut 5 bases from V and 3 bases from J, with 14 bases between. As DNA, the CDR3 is TGTGCCAGCAGTACCTGGACAAACAGCTACGAGCAGTACTTC. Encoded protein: CASSTWTNSYEQYF.